This TCR beta chain emerged from a study of CD8 T cells in ankylosing spondylitis. 5'-RACE, quantitative and with molecular barcodes, yielded the TCR beta libraries. From the 5' RACE reads, TCRdb called clonotypes with MiXCR, one entry per CDR3 protein. The sample lists just over 350,000 distinct CDR3 sequences, more than 20% occurring once. V was cut by 0 bases and J by 6 bases, with 6 bases left in between. Looked up from germline, CDR1 is MRHNA and CDR2 is SNTAGT. The CDR3 has 13 residues. Details on this clonotype: Its specificity is unknown.

Study-wide points: Reportedly, disease-linked clones are significantly enriched in ankylosing spondylitis patients' matched synovial fluid.

This TCR came from a male donor with ankylosing spondylitis or in good health (not recorded which). The V and J genes are TRBV6-4 and TRBJ2-1; D not resolved. Sequences were obtained from blood, either unsorted or a sorted T cell fraction (not recorded which). The DNA for the CDR3 is TGTGCCAGCAGTGACTCGAATGTCAATGAGCAGTTCTTC. This sequence encodes CASSDSNVNEQFF.